Listed here is a single TCR beta chain. What it binds is unknown. This specimen belongs to a study of blood T cells in healthy people across ages. Study conclusions and caveats: Naive T cell percentage and TCR beta diversity correlated strongly. With unsorted PBMCs, a conclusive comparison of naive versus antigen-experienced cells was not possible.

A J-beta primer mix and a sample-barcoded 5' primer were used in a second PCR of roughly 7 to 12 cycles. Each of the samples gave a minimum of 3 million paired-end reads that contained CDR3. MiXCR, applied by TCRdb to the 5' RACE reads, yields one record per CDR3 protein. The table has approximately 800,000 distinct CDR3 sequences, under 40% seen once. RNA extraction gave at least 5.5 micrograms of total RNA per sample. This receptor was identified in a man aged 18 to 29 in good health. The sample consisted of blood.

The CDR3: CASSLTGRGAEAFF. In DNA form, the CDR3 reads TGTGCCAGCAGCTTGACAGGGAGAGGAGCTGAAGCTTTCTTT. V usage is TRBV7-3 and J usage is TRBJ1-1, with 7 bases aligning to TRBD1. Germline-derived CDR1 and CDR2 are SGHTA and FQGTGA. V lost 3 bases and J lost 6; bases outside the gene matches: 7. This CDR3 is built from 14 residues.